The clone carrying this TCR beta chain was detected ten times or more. V gave up 7 bases and J gave up 1 base, with 11 bases separating them. Germline values: CDR1 SGHTA, CDR2 FQGNSA. The CDR3 length is 13 residues. TCRdb independently ran MiXCR on the 5' RACE reads; one entry per CDR3 protein. The sample carries over 250,000 distinct CDR3 sequences, 4.1% recorded once. The sample is drawn from a study of T cells after yellow fever vaccination. This receptor was identified in a man younger than 30 who received the YFV17D yellow fever vaccine. The V and J genes are TRBV7-2 and TRBJ2-7; D possibly corresponds to TRBD2 (5 bases). The specimen comprised PBMCs, sampled 5 days after the yellow fever booster vaccination. The CDR3 protein is CASKGTGSYEQYF. DNA of the CDR3: TGTGCCAGCAAGGGAACGGGGTCCTACGAGCAGTACTTC.